The entry that follows covers one TCR beta chain sequence. Under the authors' procedure: Nucleated cell counts were estimated from reference gene primer amplification. Clones were sequenced by immunoSEQ multiplex PCR, and TCRdb holds only the in-frame ones, with some missing. V, J and clone size are those of that table, while D and trimming were read from the DNA. Among 380,000 or so clones listed, roughly 80% were seen once. CDR1 and CDR2 from the germline V gene are SGHRS and YFSETQ. The CDR3 is made up of 14 amino acids. Trimming cost V 4 bases and J 2 bases, with 12 bases left between them. This entry comes from a study of blood T cell repertoires in COVID-19. Study overall: Sites in the United States, Italy and Spain provided acute and convalescent COVID-19 samples.

This rearrangement joins TRBV5-1 to TRBJ1-1; a weak D match, TRBD1 (6 bases). Sample: peripheral blood. The receptor was isolated from a human donor with acute or convalescent COVID-19. The donor label of this sample is uncertain. CDR3 in amino acids: CASSIGQTNTEAFF. The CDR3 nucleotides are TGCGCCAGCAGCATAGGACAGACTAACACTGAAGCTTTCTTT.